These 29 T cell receptor beta chains were all obtained from the same sample, sequenced in a study of PD-1 blockade in classical Hodgkin lymphoma. Each and every patient relapsed after autologous stem cell transplantation, and patients got differing brentuximab vedotin exposure. The assay was immunoSEQ multiplex PCR, and TCRdb's table has in-frame clones only and misses some. The table includes some 100,000 clones, 80% to 95% detected once. The material was peripheral blood mononuclear cells (PBMCs), obtained at baseline. These receptors came from a human donor with classical Hodgkin lymphoma.

This clone has only one observation. The CDR3, as DNA: TGTGCCAGCTCACCCGGCCAGATCAACACCGGGGAGCTGTTTTTT. Amino acid sequence: CASSPGQINTGELFF. The gene calls are TRBV18 and TRBJ2-2; no definite D call. This CDR3 is built from 15 residues. Trimming removed 3 bases from V and 2 bases from J, with 10 bases in between. Germline V gives CDR1 KGHSH, CDR2 LQKENI.

The rearrangement joins TRBV5-1 to TRBJ1-2; D unclear. CDR3 size: 13 residues. CDR1 and CDR2 from the germline V gene are SGHRS and YFSETQ. Trimming removed 1 base from V and 1 base from J, with 5 bases in between. The CDR3 sequence is CASSLYNNYGYTF. The CDR3 DNA is TGCGCCAGCAGCTTGTACAATAACTATGGCTACACCTTC.

The gene calls are TRBV10-3 and TRBJ1-1; possibly TRBD1 for D (6 bases). The CDR3 runs 16 residues. With 3 bases removed from V and 3 bases from J, the gap between germline ends came to 17 bases. Germline CDR1 and CDR2: ENHRY and SYGVKD. CDR3 loop: CAISEGGGQGHTEAFF. The DNA for the CDR3 is TGTGCCATCAGTGAAGGCGGGGGGCAGGGGCACACTGAAGCTTTCTTT.

The genes are TRBV11-1 and TRBJ2-3; the D is unclear. This CDR3 has 14 amino acids. Germline V gene data show CDR1 as SGHAT and CDR2 as FQDESV (reference sequence). With 2 bases removed from V and 1 base from J, the gap between germline ends came to 7 bases. The CDR3: CASSLNWGTDTQYF. Written as DNA, the CDR3 is TGTGCCAGCAGCTTAAATTGGGGCACAGATACGCAGTATTTT. Filled out from reference TRBV11-1 and TRBJ2-3, the complete variable domain reads EAEVAQSPRYKITEKSQAVAFWCDPISGHATLYWYRQILGQGPELLVQFQDESVVDDSQLPKDRFSAERLKGVDSTLKIQPAELGDSAMYLCASSLNWGTDTQYFGPGTRLTVL.

The chain is built from TRBV2 and TRBJ2-2, with 10 positions matching TRBD2. V trimming: 3 bases; J trimming: 5 bases; junction bases outside the gene matches: 15. From germline, CDR1 is SNHLY and CDR2 FYNNEI. CDR3 length equals 19 residues. The CDR3 region is CASSELHGLAAARTGELFF. The DNA of the CDR3 is TGTGCCAGCAGTGAGTTGCATGGACTAGCGGCCGCGCGGACCGGGGAGCTGTTTTTT.

This chain links TRBV7-8 with TRBJ2-7; D tentatively reads TRBD1 or TRBD2 (5 bases each). The CDR3 totals 15 residues. Trimming removed 1 base from V and 5 bases from J, with 15 bases in between. Germline-derived CDR1 and CDR2 are SGHVS and FQNEAQ. The CDR3 coding sequence is TGTGCCAGCAGCTTAGAGGTAGGGGAGTGGGACGAGCAGTACTTC. Its protein product is CASSLEVGEWDEQYF.

The V and J genes are TRBV7-9 and TRBJ1-1; no definite D call. The germline V gene encodes CDR1 SEHNR and CDR2 FQNEAQ (reference sequence). The CDR3 is 15 amino acids. Trimming left V 5 bases short and J 0 bases short, with 13 bases between. In DNA form, the CDR3 reads TGTGCCAGCAGCCTGAGGGAGGCGGTGAACACTGAAGCTTTCTTT. Its protein product is CASSLREAVNTEAFF.

The CDR3 is CAWSRSGSNQPQHF. The CDR3 nucleotides read TGTGCCTGGAGTAGGAGCGGTAGCAATCAGCCCCAGCATTTT. V gene TRBV30 combines with J gene TRBJ1-5, with unresolved D. The CDR3 runs 14 residues. Trimming cost V 2 bases and J 0 bases, with 8 bases left between them. The germline gives CDR1 GTSNPN, CDR2 SVGIG (reference sequence). The whole variable domain, filled in from reference TRBV30 and TRBJ1-5, reads SQTIHQWPATLVQPVGSPLSLECTVEGTSNPNLYWYRQAAGRGLQLLFYSVGIGQISSEVPQNLSASRPQDRQFILSSKKLLLSDSGFYLCAWSRSGSNQPQHFGDGTRLSIL.

The chain carries TRBV6-6 and TRBJ1-5; possibly TRBD1 for D (5 bases). This CDR3 contains 15 residues. V lost 1 base and J 3 bases, leaving 10 bases between the germline ends. Germline CDR1 reads MNHNY; CDR2 reads SVGAGI (reference sequence). CDR3 sequence (DNA): TGTGCCAGCAGTTACTGGGGCTCGGACAATCAGCCCCAGCATTTT. Translated: CASSYWGSDNQPQHF.

The rearrangement links TRBV9 to TRBJ1-1, with D perhaps matching TRBD1 (5 bases). The CDR3 totals 16 residues. Germline V gene lookup returns CDR1 SGDLS and CDR2 YYNGEE. The V gene lost 3 bases and the J gene lost 3 bases, with 18 bases spanning the gap. CDR3 bases: TGTGCCAGCAGCGGAGTTACGGGTGGCAGGGACACTGAAGCTTTCTTT. This translates into CASSGVTGGRDTEAFF.

The chain couples TRBV28 to TRBJ2-1; no firm D call. Germline-derived CDR1 and CDR2 are MDHEN and SYDVKM. V lost 4 bases to trimming and J lost 7 bases, with 14 bases between them. This CDR3 region has 14 residues. The chain's CDR3 is CASSSVGFDNEQFF. The CDR3, as DNA: TGTGCCAGCAGTTCGGTAGGATTTGATAATGAGCAGTTCTTC.

The V call is TRBV28, the J call TRBJ2-1; the D call may be TRBD1 or TRBD2 (5 bases each). The CDR3 is 18 residues long. The V gene's germline CDR1 is MDHEN and CDR2 SYDVKM. V was shortened by 1 base and J by 3 bases, with 19 bases between the two germline ends. This CDR3 is CASSLSGPGPASYNEQFF. For the CDR3, the DNA is TGTGCCAGCAGTTTATCCGGACCGGGGCCCGCCAGCTACAATGAGCAGTTCTTC.

The rearrangement links TRBV2 to TRBJ1-3; D is undetermined. Germline lookup yields CDR1 SNHLY and CDR2 FYNNEI. The CDR3 totals 14 residues. Trimming took 4 bases from V and 0 from J, leaving 7 bases between them. CDR3 bases: TGTGCCAGCAGTGGCCTGTTCTCTGGAAACACCATATATTTT. Amino acids: CASSGLFSGNTIYF.

In its sample, this clone was seen once. The CDR3 bases are TGTGCCACCAGCAGAGATGCCTTGAGCGTTTTAGCGGGAGCGACCTACAATGAGCAGTTCTTC. Protein sequence: CATSRDALSVLAGATYNEQFF. The J gene is TRBJ2-1, the V gene TRBV15; 9 bases match TRBD2. Germline CDR1 is LNHNV and CDR2 is YYDKDF (reference sequence). The CDR3 covers 21 residues. Trimming took 0 bases from V and 2 from J; bases not matched to a gene: 17.

The rearrangement uses TRBV4-1 and TRBJ2-1; 8 bases are a match to TRBD2. The germline CDR1 and CDR2 sequences are MGHRA and YSYEKL. V was clipped by 3 bases and J by 11 bases; unmatched bases: 9. This CDR3 has 14 amino acids. DNA for the CDR3: TGCGCCAGCAGCCATGGGACTAGTAGGACCAAGCAGTTCTTC. The encoded protein is CASSHGTSRTKQFF.

In this sample, this clone turned up once. The chain links TRBV19 to TRBJ2-1; D gene ambiguous. CDR3 length: 14 residues. Looked up from germline, CDR1 is LNHDA and CDR2 is SQIVND (reference sequence). Trimming left V 2 bases short and J 6 bases short, with 11 bases between. The CDR3 DNA follows: TGTGCCAGTAGTATATCCCAAACCGGCAATGAGCAGTTCTTC. Its translation is CASSISQTGNEQFF.

The rearrangement uses TRBV25-1 and TRBJ1-5, with TRBD1 matching 9 bases. Losses at the gene ends were 1 base for V and 5 bases for J; bases not matched to a gene: 3. The CDR3 has 15 residues. The V gene's germline CDR1 is MGHDK and CDR2 SYGVNS. CDR3 loop: CASSEWGDRDQPQHF. The CDR3 nucleotides read TGTGCCAGCAGTGAATGGGGGGACAGGGATCAGCCCCAGCATTTT.

The chain carries TRBV28 and TRBJ2-7, with TRBD2 identical over 7 bases. The CDR3 length is 14 residues. Germline V gene sequence: CDR1 MDHEN, CDR2 SYDVKM. The V segment lost 5 bases and the J segment 3 bases; nucleotides outside the gene matches: 7. The CDR3 region has the DNA TGTGCCAGCAGTGCAGCGGGGATGCGCTACGAGCAGTACTTC. Translating it yields CASSAAGMRYEQYF.

This chain connects TRBV9 to TRBJ1-4, with 9 bases that match TRBD1. The CDR3 covers 15 residues. V dropped 3 bases and J dropped 4; count of bases not matched to a gene: 4. CDR1 is SGDLS and CDR2 is YYNGEE in the germline V gene. In nucleotides, the CDR3 is TGTGCCAGCAGCGGCCGACAGGGGGTTAATGAAAAACTGTTTTTT. Encoded protein: CASSGRQGVNEKLFF.

The rearrangement links TRBV30 to TRBJ2-6; the D is unclear. The germline CDR1 and CDR2 sequences are GTSNPN and SVGIG (reference sequence). This CDR3 has 14 amino acids. V lost 6 bases and J lost 0, with 9 bases in between. The CDR3 DNA sequence: TGTGCCTGTAGAAGCCGCTCTGGGGCCAACGTCCTGACTTTC. Protein product: CACRSRSGANVLTF.

This chain connects TRBV28 to TRBJ2-7; 10 bases are shared with TRBD2. J lost 2 bases, V lost 6 bases, and 4 bases had no gene match. Germline V gene data show CDR1 as MDHEN and CDR2 as SYDVKM. The CDR3 loop spans 14 amino acids. As DNA, the CDR3 is TGTGCCAGCAGGACTAGCGGGCCTGCCTACGAGCAGTACTTC. Residues: CASRTSGPAYEQYF.

About this clone itself: This same CDR3 is encoded by further DNA sequences in the sample. The CDR3 DNA is TGTGCCAGCAGTTACTCAGGGCAGGGAGGGTACGAGCAGTACTTC. Protein product: CASSYSGQGGYEQYF. The chain employs TRBV6-5 and TRBJ2-7; 7 bases agree with TRBD2. The CDR3 totals 15 residues. J was trimmed by 4 bases and V by 0 bases; bases with no gene match: 6. In germline, CDR1 is MNHEY, CDR2 SVGAGI.

This clone came up once. The rearrangement joins TRBV5-4 to TRBJ2-1; the match to TRBD2 covers 8 bases. Germline CDR1 is SGHNT and CDR2 is YYREEE (reference sequence). The CDR3 covers 17 residues. Germline trimming cut 4 bases from V and 2 bases from J; bases unmatched to any gene: 11. CDR3 DNA: TGTGCCAGCAGCACCGGGTCGCCGCGGGAGGCCTACAATGAGCAGTTCTTC. It codes for CASSTGSPREAYNEQFF.

About this clone itself: This same CDR3 is encoded by further DNA sequences in the sample. This chain uses TRBV10-3 with TRBJ2-7; D is uncertain. Germline V gives CDR1 ENHRY, CDR2 SYGVKD. The CDR3 is 12 residues long. The V gene lost 2 bases and the J gene lost 2 bases, with 4 bases spanning the gap. The CDR3 is CAISESTYEQYF. CDR3 sequence (DNA): TGTGCCATCAGTGAGAGCACCTACGAGCAGTACTTC.

CDR3 DNA sequence: TGCGCCAGCAGCGACCGGGACAGGGGGCTGAACACTGAAGCTTTCTTT. It yields the protein CASSDRDRGLNTEAFF. The chain is built from TRBV5-1 and TRBJ1-1, with TRBD1 matching over 12 bases. The CDR3 extends over 16 amino acids. Trimming took 4 bases from V and 0 from J; bases not matched to a gene: 4. Germline CDR1 and CDR2: SGHRS and YFSETQ.

This chain connects TRBV2 to TRBJ2-2, with D unclear. The CDR3 totals 14 residues. Trimming removed 1 base from V and 6 bases from J, with 9 bases in between. Germline V gives CDR1 SNHLY, CDR2 FYNNEI. The CDR3 sequence: CASSEGPTPGELFF. For the CDR3, the DNA is TGTGCCAGCAGTGAAGGGCCCACCCCCGGGGAGCTGTTTTTT.

The rearrangement joins TRBV7-3 to TRBJ2-1; D uncertain. Between the trimmed V and J ends, which lost 3 bases and 5 bases, there was a span of 8 bases. Germline loops: CDR1 SGHTA, CDR2 FQGTGA. The CDR3 runs 13 residues. The CDR3 region is CASSFNLDNEQFF. DNA of the CDR3: TGTGCCAGCAGCTTTAACTTGGACAATGAGCAGTTCTTC.

The chain uses TRBV27 and TRBJ2-7, with 10 nucleotides matching TRBD1. Trimming at V came to 5 bases and at J to 3 bases, leaving 10 bases not matched to a gene. The germline V gene encodes CDR1 MNHEY and CDR2 SMNVEV (reference sequence). This CDR3 contains 16 residues. CDR3 protein: CASSPLRTGGIYEQYF. CDR3 coding DNA: TGTGCCAGCAGTCCCCTCAGGACAGGGGGTATCTACGAGCAGTACTTC.

The CDR3 DNA reads as TGCGCCAGCGGACTAGCGGGCACAGATACGCAGTATTTT. Translating it yields CASGLAGTDTQYF. V usage is TRBV4-1 and J usage is TRBJ2-3; 10 nucleotides line up with TRBD2. The CDR3 runs 13 residues. Unmatched junction bases numbered 0, after V lost 8 bases and J lost 1 base. Germline-derived CDR1 and CDR2 are MGHRA and YSYEKL.